The rows below give T cell receptor beta chains drawn from one sample of a study of response to subunit inactivated influenza vaccine. In TCRdb, the RT-PCR reads were re-called with MiXCR into one record per CDR3 protein. The sample lists some 850,000 distinct CDR3 sequences; roughly 18% were seen once. The sample here was PBMCs from blood, taken 4 to 6 days after vaccination. The receptors originated from a man aged 45 to 65 who received an inactivated influenza vaccine. Each CDR3 is given with its conserved first and last residue. The D gene is left open where the match is weak. Clone size, where shown, is once, few, many, or a class for clones that have expanded.

DNA: TGTGCCAGCAGTGCGGGCAGTAACTATGGCTACACCTTC
CDR3: CASSAGSNYGYTF
size: few
V: TRBV25-1
J: TRBJ1-2
D: NA

DNA: TGCGCCAGCAGTGAACCAGGGCGCCGGGGGCAGTACTTC
CDR3: CASSEPGRRGQYF
size: many
V: TRBV10-1
J: TRBJ2-7
D: NA

DNA: TGTGCCATCAGTGAGTCAGAAGGGCGCTATGGCTACACCTTC
CDR3: CAISESEGRYGYTF
size: many
V: TRBV10-3
J: TRBJ1-2
D: NA

DNA: TGTGCCACCAGCAGAGATCGGTGGGGGACTACCTATGACGGGCAGTTCTTC
CDR3: CATSRDRWGTTYDGQFF
size: few
V: TRBV15
J: TRBJ2-1
D: TRBD2

DNA: TGCGCCAGCAACACGGGACAAGGGGGCTACACCTTC
CDR3: CASNTGQGGYTF
size: few
V: TRBV5-1
J: TRBJ1-2
D: NA

DNA: TGTGCCAGCTCACCCACTGGCCGGGGGAAGAACACTGAAGCTTTCTTT
CDR3: CASSPTGRGKNTEAFF
size: NA
V: TRBV18
J: TRBJ1-1
D: NA

DNA: TGTGCCAGCAGTTTTCATCCGGGGAATGGCTACACCTTC
CDR3: CASSFHPGNGYTF
size: many
V: TRBV12-3/TRBV12-4
J: TRBJ1-2
D: NA

DNA: TGCAGCACCCGGGACAGTAATTTGGAGACCCAGTACTTC
CDR3: CSTRDSNLETQYF
size: NA
V: TRBV29-1
J: TRBJ2-5
D: TRBD1

DNA: TGTGCCAGCAGCCAAGTGAAGGGTAGATTGTCAGATACGCAGTATTTT
CDR3: CASSQVKGRLSDTQYF
size: NA
V: TRBV4-2
J: TRBJ2-3
D: NA

DNA: TGCAGCGTTGAGGAGGACTTCAGGAACTATGGCTACACCTTC
CDR3: CSVEEDFRNYGYTF
size: few
V: TRBV29-1
J: TRBJ1-2
D: NA

DNA: TGTGCCAGCAGCGCAGGACTAGCGACCGAGCAGTACTTC
CDR3: CASSAGLATEQYF
size: NA
V: TRBV5-6
J: TRBJ2-7
D: TRBD2

DNA: TGCGCCAGCAGCGGTAACCCGGGACAGCTTTTTTACGAGCAGTACTTC
CDR3: CASSGNPGQLFYEQYF
size: NA
V: TRBV5-1
J: TRBJ2-7
D: TRBD1

DNA: TGCAGTGCTAGGGGGGCCGAGACCCAGTACTTC
CDR3: CSARGAETQYF
size: NA
V: TRBV29-1
J: TRBJ2-5
D: NA

DNA: TGTGCTAGTGGTTTGAGGGGGGGAGGTACGCAGTATTTT
CDR3: CASGLRGGGTQYF
size: NA
V: TRBV12-5
J: TRBJ2-3
D: NA

DNA: TGTGCCAGCAGTTTATATGTTAGGAGTAGCTCTGGGGCCAACGTCCTGACTTTC
CDR3: CASSLYVRSSSGANVLTF
size: few
V: TRBV27
J: TRBJ2-6
D: NA

DNA: TGTGCCAGCAGCAAAAAGGCAAGCCGGGACAGGGGCGGCGATACGCAGTATTTT
CDR3: CASSKKASRDRGGDTQYF
size: NA
V: TRBV21-1
J: TRBJ2-3
D: NA

DNA: TGCAGCGTTGCTCTGGCTGGGACAGGGGGTAACACTGAAGCTTTCTTT
CDR3: CSVALAGTGGNTEAFF
size: few
V: TRBV29-1
J: TRBJ1-1
D: TRBD1

DNA: TGTGCCAGCACCCGGGACAGAAACACTGAAGCTTTCTTT
CDR3: CASTRDRNTEAFF
size: few
V: TRBV12-3/TRBV12-4
J: TRBJ1-1
D: TRBD1

DNA: TGTGCCAGCAGTTTGAGGACAGGGTTCTCCCCAGATACGCAGTATTTT
CDR3: CASSLRTGFSPDTQYF
size: few
V: TRBV12-3/TRBV12-4
J: TRBJ2-3
D: TRBD1

DNA: TGTGCCAGCAGCTTGGGGGGTTGGGCAGATACGCAGTATTTT
CDR3: CASSLGGWADTQYF
size: few
V: TRBV7-2
J: TRBJ2-3
D: NA

DNA: TGTGCCAGCTCACCACCACAGGGAAGTTCCGGGGAGCTGTTTTTT
CDR3: CASSPPQGSSGELFF
size: NA
V: TRBV18
J: TRBJ2-2
D: NA

DNA: TGTGCCAGCAGTCCCCCGACCCACACAGATACGCAGTATTTT
CDR3: CASSPPTHTDTQYF
size: NA
V: TRBV28
J: TRBJ2-3
D: NA

DNA: TGTGCCAGCAGCTTGAGGAGGTCTGGGGCCAACGTCCTGACTTTC
CDR3: CASSLRRSGANVLTF
size: few
V: TRBV7-2
J: TRBJ2-6
D: NA

DNA: TGTGCCAGCAGCCCCCCCGGACAGGGGGCGCGGAGTGAGCAGTTCTTC
CDR3: CASSPPGQGARSEQFF
size: NA
V: TRBV9
J: TRBJ2-1
D: TRBD1

DNA: TGTGCCAGCAGTGTTACTAGTGGAAATCCTCTTGAGCAGTTCTTC
CDR3: CASSVTSGNPLEQFF
size: NA
V: TRBV28
J: TRBJ2-1
D: NA

DNA: TGCGCCAGCAGCCCGGACAGGCAAACCTACGAGCAGTACTTC
CDR3: CASSPDRQTYEQYF
size: few
V: TRBV5-1
J: TRBJ2-7
D: TRBD1